The next 3 T cell receptor beta chains were all read from a single sample in a study of T cells in Graves' hyperthyroidism and ophthalmopathy. Amplified TCR beta CDR3 regions derived from RNA transcripts. RT-PCR in the first round (using the HTBI primer set) targeted the TCR CDR3. A single record per CDR3 protein comes from TCRdb applying MiXCR to the multiplex PCR reads. The data show about 400,000 distinct CDR3 sequences, approximately 13% seen once. The source material was blood. The receptors derive from a woman aged 18 to 35 with Graves' hyperthyroidism.

This clonotype was counted many times. The rearrangement joins TRBV7-9 to TRBJ2-7, with a tentative D call TRBD2 (6 bases). This CDR3 contains 13 residues. V gave up 5 bases and J gave up 5 bases, with 13 bases separating them. Germline loops: CDR1 SEHNR, CDR2 FQNEAQ (reference sequence). DNA of the CDR3: TGTGCCAGCAGCGCTAGCGAGGTGGACGAGCAGTACTTC. Protein product: CASSASEVDEQYF.

This clonotype has at least ten counts. The chain employs TRBV12-3 or TRBV12-4 and TRBJ1-2; maybe TRBD1 (6 bases). This CDR3 contains 13 residues. V lost 4 bases and J 8 bases, leaving 14 bases between the germline ends. The CDR3 region is CASSSTTGWGYTF. CDR3 in DNA: TGTGCCAGCAGTTCCACTACAGGGTGGGGCTACACCTTC.

This clonotype has ten or more counts. The chain joins TRBV7-6 to TRBJ2-7, with TRBD1 matching over 10 bases. J gave up 0 bases and V 4 bases, and 3 bases lay outside the gene matches. CDR1 and CDR2 from the germline V gene are SGHVS and FNYEAQ. CDR3 length: 15 residues. The CDR3 DNA follows: TGTGCCAGCAGCTCGGGACAGGGGATCTCCTACGAGCAGTACTTC. Translated: CASSSGQGISYEQYF.